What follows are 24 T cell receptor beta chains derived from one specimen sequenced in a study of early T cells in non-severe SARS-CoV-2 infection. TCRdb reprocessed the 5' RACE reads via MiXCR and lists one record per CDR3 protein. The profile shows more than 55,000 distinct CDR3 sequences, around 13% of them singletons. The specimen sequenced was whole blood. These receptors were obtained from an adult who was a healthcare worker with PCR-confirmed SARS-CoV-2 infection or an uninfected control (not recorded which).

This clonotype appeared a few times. The CDR3 loop is CASSLVVRLQAYNEQFF. In nucleotides, the CDR3 is TGTGCCAGCAGCTTAGTGGTCCGGCTACAGGCCTACAATGAGCAGTTCTTC. This chain links TRBV7-2 with TRBJ2-1; possibly TRBD1 for D (5 bases). The V end lost 1 base, the J end lost 2 bases, and 15 bases lay between the germline ends. The CDR3 extends over 17 amino acids. Looked up from germline, CDR1 is SGHTA and CDR2 is FQGNSA.

The CDR3 region has the DNA TGCAGTGCTAGAGATTTTTCCCAGGGTTGGGACAATGAGCAGTTCTTC. It is translated as CSARDFSQGWDNEQFF. The rearrangement links TRBV20-1 to TRBJ2-1, with D perhaps TRBD1 (5 bases). The length of the CDR3 is 16 residues. The germline V and J ends were trimmed by 0 bases and 5 bases, with 17 bases remaining between them. Per the germline V gene, CDR1 is DFQATT and CDR2 is SNEGSKA (reference sequence).

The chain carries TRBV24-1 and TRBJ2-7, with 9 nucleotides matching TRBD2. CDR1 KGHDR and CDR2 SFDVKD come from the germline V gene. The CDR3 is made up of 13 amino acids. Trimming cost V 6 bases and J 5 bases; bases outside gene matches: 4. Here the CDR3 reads CATSISGSDEQYF. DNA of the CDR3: TGTGCCACCAGTATTAGCGGGAGTGACGAGCAGTACTTC.

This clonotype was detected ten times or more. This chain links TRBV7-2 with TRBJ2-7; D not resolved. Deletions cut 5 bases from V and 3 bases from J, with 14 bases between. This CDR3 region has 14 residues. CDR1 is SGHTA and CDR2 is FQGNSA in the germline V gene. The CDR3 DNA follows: TGTGCCAGCAGCCGAACAGAGCGAAACTACGAGCAGTACTTC. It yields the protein CASSRTERNYEQYF.

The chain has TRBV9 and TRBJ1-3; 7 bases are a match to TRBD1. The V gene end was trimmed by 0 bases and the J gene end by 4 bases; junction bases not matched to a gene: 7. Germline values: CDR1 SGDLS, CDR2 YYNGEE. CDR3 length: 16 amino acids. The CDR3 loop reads CASSVGGGGVGNTIYF. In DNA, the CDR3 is TGTGCCAGCAGCGTAGGAGGAGGGGGCGTCGGAAACACCATATATTTT.

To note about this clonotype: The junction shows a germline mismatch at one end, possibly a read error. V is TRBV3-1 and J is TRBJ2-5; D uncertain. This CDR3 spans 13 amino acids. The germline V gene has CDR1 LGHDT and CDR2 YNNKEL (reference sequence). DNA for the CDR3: TGTGCCAGCAGCAAAGAGGACCAAGAGACCCAGTACTTC. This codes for CASSKEDQETQYF.

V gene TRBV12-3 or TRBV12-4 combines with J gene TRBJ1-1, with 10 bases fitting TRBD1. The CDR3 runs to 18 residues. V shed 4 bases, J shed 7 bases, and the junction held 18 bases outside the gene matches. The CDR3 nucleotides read TGTGCCAGCAGTTCGAGACCGGGACAGGGGACTCCTGGAGGTGAAGCTTTCTTT. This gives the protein CASSSRPGQGTPGGEAFF.

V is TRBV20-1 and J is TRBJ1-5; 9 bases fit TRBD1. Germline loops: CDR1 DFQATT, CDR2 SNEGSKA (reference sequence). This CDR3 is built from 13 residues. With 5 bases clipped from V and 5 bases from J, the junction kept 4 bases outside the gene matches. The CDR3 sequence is CSAGQGQDQPQHF. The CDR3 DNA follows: TGCAGTGCTGGACAGGGGCAAGATCAGCCCCAGCATTTT.

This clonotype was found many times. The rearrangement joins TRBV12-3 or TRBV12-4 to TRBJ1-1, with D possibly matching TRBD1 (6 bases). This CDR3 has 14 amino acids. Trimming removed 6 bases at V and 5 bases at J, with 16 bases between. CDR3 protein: CASSSTGGSTEAFF. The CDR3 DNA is TGTGCCAGCAGCTCGACAGGAGGAAGTACTGAAGCTTTCTTT.

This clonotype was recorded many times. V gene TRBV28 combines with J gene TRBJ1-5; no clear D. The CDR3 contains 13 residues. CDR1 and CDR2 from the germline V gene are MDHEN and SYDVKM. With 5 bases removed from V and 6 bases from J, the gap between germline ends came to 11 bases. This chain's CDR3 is CASSLTWGQPQHF. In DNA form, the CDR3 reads TGTGCCAGCAGTCTGACTTGGGGTCAGCCCCAGCATTTT.

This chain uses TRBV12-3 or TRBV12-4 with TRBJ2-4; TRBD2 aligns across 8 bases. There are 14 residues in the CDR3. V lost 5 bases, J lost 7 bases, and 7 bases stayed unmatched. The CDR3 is CASSPTGTSNIQYF. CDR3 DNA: TGTGCCAGCAGTCCTACCGGGACTAGTAACATTCAGTACTTC.

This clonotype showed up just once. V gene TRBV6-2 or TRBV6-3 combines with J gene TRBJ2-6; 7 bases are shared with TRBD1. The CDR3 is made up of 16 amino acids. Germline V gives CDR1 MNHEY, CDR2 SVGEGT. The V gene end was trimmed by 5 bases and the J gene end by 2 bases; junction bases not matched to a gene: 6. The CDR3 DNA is TGTGCCAGCAGTCTCCGAGACAGGGCTGGGGCCAACGTCCTGACTTTC. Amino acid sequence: CASSLRDRAGANVLTF.

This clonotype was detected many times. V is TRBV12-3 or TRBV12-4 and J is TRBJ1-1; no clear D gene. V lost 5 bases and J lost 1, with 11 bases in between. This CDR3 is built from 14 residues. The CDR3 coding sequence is TGTGCCAGCAGTCGAATCCCCGGGAACACTGAAGCTTTCTTT. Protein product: CASSRIPGNTEAFF.

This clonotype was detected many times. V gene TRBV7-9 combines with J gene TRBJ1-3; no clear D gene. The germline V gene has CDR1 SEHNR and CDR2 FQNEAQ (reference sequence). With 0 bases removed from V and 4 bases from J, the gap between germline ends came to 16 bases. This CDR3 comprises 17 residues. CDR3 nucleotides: TGTGCCAGCAGCTTAGCGCAGGCCCGGCCGTGGGGAAACACCATATATTTT. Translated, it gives CASSLAQARPWGNTIYF.

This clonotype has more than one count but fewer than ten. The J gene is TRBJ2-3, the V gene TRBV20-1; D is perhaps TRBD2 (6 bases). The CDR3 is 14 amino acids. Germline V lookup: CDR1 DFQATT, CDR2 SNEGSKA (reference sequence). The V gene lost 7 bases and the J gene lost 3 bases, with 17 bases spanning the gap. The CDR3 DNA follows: TGCAGTGAATCGGCCCGGGAGACGACAGATACGCAGTATTTT. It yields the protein CSESARETTDTQYF.

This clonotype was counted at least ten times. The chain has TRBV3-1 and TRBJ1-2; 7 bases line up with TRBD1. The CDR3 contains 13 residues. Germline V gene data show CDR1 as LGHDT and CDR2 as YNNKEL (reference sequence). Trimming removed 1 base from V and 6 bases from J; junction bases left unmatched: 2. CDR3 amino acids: CASSQVGTDGYTF. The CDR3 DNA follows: TGTGCCAGCAGCCAAGTCGGGACAGATGGCTACACCTTC.

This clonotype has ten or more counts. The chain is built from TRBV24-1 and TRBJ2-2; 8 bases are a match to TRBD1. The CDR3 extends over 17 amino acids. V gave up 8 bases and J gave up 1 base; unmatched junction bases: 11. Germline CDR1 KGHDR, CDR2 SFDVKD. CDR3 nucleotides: TGTGCCACCACCTCTAATCCCGGGACAGGGAACACCGGGGAGCTGTTTTTT. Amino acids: CATTSNPGTGNTGELFF.

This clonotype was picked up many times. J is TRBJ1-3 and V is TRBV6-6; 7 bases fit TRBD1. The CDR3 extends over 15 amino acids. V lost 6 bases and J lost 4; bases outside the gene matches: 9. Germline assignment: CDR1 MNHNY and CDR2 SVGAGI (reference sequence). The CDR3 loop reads CASRRQGAEGNTIYF. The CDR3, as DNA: TGTGCCAGCAGGCGACAGGGCGCTGAGGGAAACACCATATATTTT.

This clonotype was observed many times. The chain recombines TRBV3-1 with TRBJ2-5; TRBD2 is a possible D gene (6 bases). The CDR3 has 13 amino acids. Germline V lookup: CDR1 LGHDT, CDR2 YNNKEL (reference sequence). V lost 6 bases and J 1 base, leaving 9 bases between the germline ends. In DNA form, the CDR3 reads TGTGCCAGCAGACCGACTAGCCAAGAGACCCAGTACTTC. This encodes CASRPTSQETQYF.

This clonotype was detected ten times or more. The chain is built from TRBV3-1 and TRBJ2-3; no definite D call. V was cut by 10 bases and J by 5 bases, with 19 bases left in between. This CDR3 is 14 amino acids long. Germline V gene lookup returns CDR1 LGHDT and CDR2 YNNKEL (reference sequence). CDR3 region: CATNDPRVGDTQYF. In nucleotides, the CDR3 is TGTGCCACGAACGACCCACGGGTCGGAGATACGCAGTATTTT.

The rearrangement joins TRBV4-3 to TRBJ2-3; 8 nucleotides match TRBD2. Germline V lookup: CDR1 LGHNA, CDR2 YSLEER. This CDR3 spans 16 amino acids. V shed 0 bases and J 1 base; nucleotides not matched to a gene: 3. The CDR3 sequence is CASSQEMRGGTDTQYF. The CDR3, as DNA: TGCGCCAGCAGCCAAGAGATGCGGGGGGGCACAGATACGCAGTATTTT.

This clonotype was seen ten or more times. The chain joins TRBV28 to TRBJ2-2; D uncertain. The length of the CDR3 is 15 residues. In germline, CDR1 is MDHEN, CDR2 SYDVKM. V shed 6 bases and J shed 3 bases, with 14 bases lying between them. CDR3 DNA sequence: TGTGCCAGCAGGAATCGGGTCTCAGACACCGGGGAGCTGTTTTTT. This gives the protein CASRNRVSDTGELFF.

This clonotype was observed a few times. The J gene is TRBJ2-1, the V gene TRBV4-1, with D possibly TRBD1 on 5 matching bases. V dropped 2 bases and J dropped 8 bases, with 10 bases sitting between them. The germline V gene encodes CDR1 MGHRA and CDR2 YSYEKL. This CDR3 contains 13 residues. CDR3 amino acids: CASSQQGIDEQFF. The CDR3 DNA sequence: TGCGCCAGCAGCCAACAGGGTATCGATGAGCAGTTCTTC.

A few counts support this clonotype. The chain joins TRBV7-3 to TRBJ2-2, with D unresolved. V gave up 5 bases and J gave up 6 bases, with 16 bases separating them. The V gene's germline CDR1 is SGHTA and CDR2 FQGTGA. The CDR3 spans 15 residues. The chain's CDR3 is CASSPKKGSAGELFF. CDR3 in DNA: TGTGCCAGCAGCCCCAAAAAGGGATCAGCCGGGGAGCTGTTTTTT.